This T cell receptor beta chain was obtained from a study of shared clonotypes between healthy human individuals. TCRdb keeps only in-frame clones here, not all; method: immunoSEQ multiplex PCR. The sample lists around 480,000 clones; roughly 79% were seen once. The CDR3 totals 15 residues. Germline values: CDR1 LNHDA, CDR2 SQIVND (reference sequence). V dropped 2 bases and J dropped 6 bases, with 16 bases sitting between them. The gene calls are TRBV19 and TRBJ1-1, with D perhaps matching TRBD1 (6 bases). The clonotype comes from a woman between 40 and 55 years old in good health. Some clones in this sample may be carry-over from other donors' samples. The sequencing sample was made of PBMCs. The CDR3 region has the DNA TGTGCCAGTAGTATATGGCGAGGGGGGAGGGCTGAAGCTTTCTTT. Protein product: CASSIWRGGRAEAFF.